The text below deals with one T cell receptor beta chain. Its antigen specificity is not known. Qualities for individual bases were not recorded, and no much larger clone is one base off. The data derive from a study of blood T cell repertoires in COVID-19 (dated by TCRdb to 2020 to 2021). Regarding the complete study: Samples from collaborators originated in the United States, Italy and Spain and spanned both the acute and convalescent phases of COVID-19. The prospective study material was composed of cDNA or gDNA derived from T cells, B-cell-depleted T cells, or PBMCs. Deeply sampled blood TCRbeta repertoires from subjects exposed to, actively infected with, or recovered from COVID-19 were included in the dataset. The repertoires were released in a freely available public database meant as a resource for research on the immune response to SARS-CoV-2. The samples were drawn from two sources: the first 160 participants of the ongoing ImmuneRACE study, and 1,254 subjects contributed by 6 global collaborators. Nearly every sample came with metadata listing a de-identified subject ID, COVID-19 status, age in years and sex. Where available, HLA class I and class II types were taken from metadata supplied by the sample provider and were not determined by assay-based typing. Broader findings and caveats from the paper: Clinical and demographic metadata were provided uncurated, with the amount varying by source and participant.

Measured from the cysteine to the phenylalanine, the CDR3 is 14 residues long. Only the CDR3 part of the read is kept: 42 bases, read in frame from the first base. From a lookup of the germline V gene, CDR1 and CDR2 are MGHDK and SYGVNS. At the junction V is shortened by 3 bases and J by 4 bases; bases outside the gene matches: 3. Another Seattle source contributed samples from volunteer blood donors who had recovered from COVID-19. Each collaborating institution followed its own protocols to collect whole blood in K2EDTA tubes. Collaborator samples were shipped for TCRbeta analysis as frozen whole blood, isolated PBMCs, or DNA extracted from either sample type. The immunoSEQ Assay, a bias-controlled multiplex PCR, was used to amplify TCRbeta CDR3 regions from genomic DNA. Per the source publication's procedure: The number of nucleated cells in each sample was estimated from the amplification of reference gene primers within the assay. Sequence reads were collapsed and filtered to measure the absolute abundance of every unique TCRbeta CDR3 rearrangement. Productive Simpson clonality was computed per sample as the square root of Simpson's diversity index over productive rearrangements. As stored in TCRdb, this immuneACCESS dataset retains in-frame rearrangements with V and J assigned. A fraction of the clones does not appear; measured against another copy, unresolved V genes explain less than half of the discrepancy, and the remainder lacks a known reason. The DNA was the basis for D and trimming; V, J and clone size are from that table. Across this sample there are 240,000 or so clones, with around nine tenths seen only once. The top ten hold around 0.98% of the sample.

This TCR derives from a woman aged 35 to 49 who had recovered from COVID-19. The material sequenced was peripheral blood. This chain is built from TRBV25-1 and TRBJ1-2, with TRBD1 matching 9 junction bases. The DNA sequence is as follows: TGTGCCAGCAGTGAGGGGGACAGGGCCTATGGCTACACCTTC. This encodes CASSEGDRAYGYTF.